This TCR beta chain was captured by sequencing in a study of blood T cell repertoires in COVID-19. Assay: immunoSEQ multiplex PCR; the TCRdb copy retains only in-frame clones and omits some. The sample holds around 390,000 clones, around 87% seen once. This CDR3 comprises 14 residues. V gave up 3 bases and J gave up 4 bases; unmatched junction bases: 9. Germline CDR1 GTSNPN, CDR2 SVGIG (reference sequence). The chain recombines TRBV30 with TRBJ2-7, with 7 bases identical to TRBD1. Sequencing was performed on PBMCs or T cells enriched from blood (not recorded which). The sequence was collected from a woman aged 45-60 years who had recovered from COVID-19. This CDR3 is CAWSPGGSVYEQYF. CDR3 nucleotides: TGTGCCTGGAGCCCAGGGGGAAGTGTGTACGAGCAGTACTTC.